Sequencing of this T cell receptor beta chain was carried out in a study of blood T cell repertoires in COVID-19. CDR1 and CDR2 (germline): LGHDT, YNNKEL (reference sequence). The CDR3 sequence is 15 residues long. The germline V and J ends were trimmed by 0 bases and 5 bases, with 13 bases remaining between them. Sequencing used immunoSEQ multiplex PCR; TCRdb keeps in-frame clones, though not all of them. The profile covers approximately 140,000 clones, with roughly 80% appearing a single time and 2.2% taken by the ten largest. This clone was detected only a few times. The receptor comes from a man aged 70-80 years with acute or convalescent COVID-19. The sequencing input was peripheral blood. The V and J genes are TRBV3-1 (or the pseudogene TRBV3-2) and TRBJ2-5, with D possibly being TRBD2 (7 bases). CDR3 residues: CASSQDGGGRETQYF. CDR3 coding DNA: TGTGCCAGCAGCCAAGATGGGGGGGGGCGCGAGACCCAGTACTTC.